This T cell receptor beta chain was captured in a study of cytomegalovirus exposure and HLA in healthy donors. Background on the study: From donors who were HLA-typed, an early data release held about 89 million unique TCRs.

The CDR3 extends over 14 amino acids. Unmatched junction bases numbered 8, after V lost 3 bases and J lost 8 bases. CDR1 is SGHDT, CDR2 YYEEEE, per germline. PCR was performed using 60 Vbeta and 13 Jbeta primers. The method was immunoSEQ multiplex PCR; TCRdb's version includes in-frame clones alone and lacks a portion of them. The repertoire consists of 150,000 to 250,000 clones, with 70% to 85% occurring once and the leading ten covering approximately 4.4%. The TCR sequence derives from a woman between 25 and 40 years old in good health and CMV-seropositive. The J gene is TRBJ1-1, the V gene TRBV5-6; TRBD1 agrees at 9 bases. The sequenced sample consisted of PBMCs. The CDR3 DNA reads as TGTGCCAGCAGCTGGGACCGGGACAGGGAAGAAGCTTTCTTT. It translates to CASSWDRDREEAFF.